One sample yielded the 29 T cell receptor beta chains listed below, sequenced in a study of T cell changes during pregnancy in multiple sclerosis. Sequenced by immunoSEQ multiplex PCR; TCRdb stores in-frame clones only, minus some. Seen here are some 56,000 clones, around 90% observed once, and the top ten hold 2.8%. Material: peripheral blood, obtained in the third trimester of pregnancy. The receptors originated from a female donor in good health, enrolled as a control in a pregnancy study.

This chain links TRBV27 with TRBJ2-1, with 10 nucleotides matching TRBD2. V lost 2 bases to trimming and J lost 6 bases; unmatched junction nucleotides: 4. Germline V gives CDR1 MNHEY, CDR2 SMNVEV (reference sequence). This CDR3 is 15 amino acids long. The CDR3 sequence is CASSLIAGGLNEQFF. As DNA, the CDR3 is TGTGCCAGCAGTTTAATAGCGGGAGGCCTCAATGAGCAGTTCTTC.

The chain recombines TRBV12-5 with TRBJ2-2; the match to TRBD1 covers 7 bases. Per the germline V gene, CDR1 is LGHNT and CDR2 is FRNRAP. Trimming took 6 bases from V and 3 from J; bases not matched to a gene: 7. The CDR3 spans 15 residues. In nucleotides, the CDR3 is TGTGCTAGTGGCCGATGGACAGGAGACACCGGGGAGCTGTTTTTT. The encoded protein is CASGRWTGDTGELFF.

The chain uses TRBV7-2 and TRBJ1-1; D uncertain. V lost 0 bases and J 1 base, leaving 6 bases between the germline ends. This CDR3 is 14 amino acids long. Germline values: CDR1 SGHTA, CDR2 FQGNSA. DNA for the CDR3: TGTGCCAGCAGCTTAGCGTCGGGGAACACTGAAGCTTTCTTT. Translation gives CASSLASGNTEAFF.

V is TRBV4-2 and J is TRBJ2-5; 10 bases match TRBD2. The J segment lost 2 bases and the V segment lost 1 base, leaving 10 bases of the junction unmatched. CDR1 and CDR2 from the germline V gene are LGHNA and YNFKEQ. The CDR3 loop spans 18 amino acids. The CDR3 DNA reads TGTGCCAGCAGCCAAGGAGGGGGTAGGACTAGCGGTCAAGAGACCCAGTACTTC. Its translation is CASSQGGGRTSGQETQYF.

This clone was observed a single time. The rearrangement uses TRBV30 and TRBJ2-7; D remains unclear. This CDR3 has 12 amino acids. Trimming took 1 base from V and 0 from J, leaving 4 bases between them. Looked up from germline, CDR1 is GTSNPN and CDR2 is SVGIG (reference sequence). The CDR3 loop is CAWSGLSYEQYF. The CDR3 DNA is TGTGCCTGGAGTGGACTCTCCTACGAGCAGTACTTC.

The J gene is TRBJ2-7, the V gene TRBV27; 10 bases agree with TRBD1. Per germline, CDR1 MNHEY and CDR2 SMNVEV (reference sequence). The CDR3 runs to 15 residues. With 5 bases clipped from V and 7 bases from J, the junction kept 11 bases outside the gene matches. The CDR3 region has the DNA TGTGCCAGCAGTGACCCCCGACAGGGGGCAGGGGAGCAGTACTTC. Translating gives CASSDPRQGAGEQYF.

The chain carries TRBV5-4 and TRBJ2-1; 9 positions agree with TRBD2. This CDR3 is 14 amino acids long. Germline trimming cut 0 bases from V and 10 bases from J; bases unmatched to any gene: 5. CDR1 and CDR2 from the germline V gene are SGHNT and YYREEE (reference sequence). CDR3 amino acids: CASSLALAGYEQFF. The CDR3 DNA reads TGTGCCAGCAGCTTGGCCCTAGCGGGATACGAGCAGTTCTTC.

The chain employs TRBV10-3 and TRBJ2-5, with 11 nucleotides matching TRBD1. Germline V gives CDR1 ENHRY, CDR2 SYGVKD. CDR3 size: 15 residues. Losses at the gene ends were 4 bases for V and 3 bases for J; bases not matched to a gene: 4. DNA of the CDR3: TGTGCCATCAGTGCCGGGACAGGGGGGGAAGAGACCCAGTACTTC. It encodes CAISAGTGGEETQYF.

The chain is built from TRBV27 and TRBJ1-2, with TRBD1 matching over 8 bases. V lost 6 bases, J lost 2 bases, and 8 bases stayed unmatched. CDR1 and CDR2 (germline): MNHEY, SMNVEV (reference sequence). The CDR3 extends over 15 amino acids. The CDR3 spells CASSFLGTGNYGYTF. The CDR3 nucleotides are TGTGCCAGCAGCTTCCTTGGGACAGGAAACTATGGCTACACCTTC.

V and J are TRBV14 and TRBJ2-5, with 8 bases aligning to TRBD2. Germline V gene lookup returns CDR1 SGHDN and CDR2 FVKESK. V was pared by 3 bases and J by 1 base, with 7 bases of the junction left unmatched. The CDR3 contains 16 residues. CDR3 protein: CASSQPAGVFQETQYF. DNA of the CDR3: TGTGCCAGCAGCCAGCCAGCGGGAGTCTTCCAAGAGACCCAGTACTTC.

J is TRBJ1-2 and V is TRBV6-1, with 7 bases identical to TRBD1. CDR1 MNHNS and CDR2 SASEGT come from the germline V gene. This CDR3 comprises 14 residues. Trimming cost V 5 bases and J 4 bases; bases outside gene matches: 7. CDR3 sequence reads: CASSNDRASYGYTF. The CDR3 region has the DNA TGTGCCAGCAGTAACGACAGGGCGAGCTATGGCTACACCTTC.

CDR3 in DNA: TGTGCCAGCAGCCCCGGACAGGGGTTTTCCCAAGAGACCCAGTACTTC. It translates to CASSPGQGFSQETQYF. This chain uses TRBV7-9 with TRBJ2-5, with 9 bases that match TRBD1. Germline-derived CDR1 and CDR2 are SEHNR and FQNEAQ (reference sequence). After removal of 5 bases from V and 1 base from J, the junction contained 8 bases not matched to a gene. The length of the CDR3 is 16 residues.

This chain joins TRBV7-2 and TRBJ2-7, with 11 bases aligning to TRBD2. The ends lost 6 bases at V and 2 bases at J; junction bases unmatched: 6. Per germline, CDR1 SGHTA and CDR2 FQGNSA. The CDR3 spans 15 residues. The CDR3 nucleotides are TGTGCCAGCAGTCGCGGACTAGCGGGTACCTACGAGCAGTACTTC. Protein: CASSRGLAGTYEQYF.

The chain carries TRBV4-1 and TRBJ2-3, with 8 positions matching TRBD2. The CDR3 contains 17 residues. Per germline, CDR1 MGHRA and CDR2 YSYEKL. With 1 base clipped from V and 6 bases from J, the junction kept 12 bases outside the gene matches. As DNA, the CDR3 is TGCGCCAGCAGCCAAGGGGAGGGCGGGGGGAGGCGGGATACGCAGTATTTT. Translating it yields CASSQGEGGGRRDTQYF.

V and J are TRBV5-8 and TRBJ2-1; 9 positions agree with TRBD1. The CDR3 length is 16 residues. The V gene's germline CDR1 is SGHTS and CDR2 YDEGEE. The V gene end was trimmed by 4 bases and the J gene end by 4 bases; junction bases not matched to a gene: 9. CDR3 coding DNA: TGTGCCAGCAGCCTCGACTGGGACAGGGAATACAATGAGCAGTTCTTC. It encodes CASSLDWDREYNEQFF. Based on the CDR3 plus reference TRBV5-8 and TRBJ2-1, the full variable domain is EAGVTQSPTHLIKTRGQQATLRCSPISGHTSVYWYQQALGLGLQFLLWYDEGEERNRGNFPPRFSGRQFPNYSSELNVNALELEDSALYLCASSLDWDREYNEQFFGPGTRLTVL.

The chain links TRBV2 to TRBJ2-1; maybe TRBD2 (5 bases). CDR3 size: 12 residues. V gave up 6 bases and J gave up 7 bases, with 10 bases separating them. Germline V gives CDR1 SNHLY, CDR2 FYNNEI. The CDR3: CASRPDLNEQFF. CDR3 nucleotide sequence: TGTGCCAGCAGGCCGGACTTGAATGAGCAGTTCTTC.

V gene TRBV10-3 combines with J gene TRBJ2-3; D may be TRBD2 (6 bases). The CDR3 is 15 amino acids. With 7 bases removed from V and 0 bases from J, the gap between germline ends came to 14 bases. The V gene's germline CDR1 is ENHRY and CDR2 SYGVKD. CDR3 nucleotides: TGTGCCATCATGGGCGGGACTTCTAGCACAGATACGCAGTATTTT. This gives the protein CAIMGGTSSTDTQYF.

The chain recombines TRBV10-3 with TRBJ1-6, with D unresolved. Germline loops: CDR1 ENHRY, CDR2 SYGVKD. The CDR3 covers 14 residues. Trimming stripped 4 bases from V and 7 bases from J, with 11 bases between. CDR3 sequence (DNA): TGTGCCATCAGTGCACGGCAGGAAAATTCACCCCTCCACTTT. Its translation is CAISARQENSPLHF.

The chain couples TRBV7-8 to TRBJ2-1; 8 nucleotides align to TRBD2. Germline V CDR1 and CDR2: SGHVS, FQNEAQ. CDR3 length: 18 amino acids. V dropped 4 bases and J dropped 7; count of bases not matched to a gene: 18. Here the CDR3 reads CASSSWVIEAGEENEQFF. CDR3 nucleotide sequence: TGTGCCAGCAGCTCGTGGGTAATAGAAGCGGGAGAAGAAAATGAGCAGTTCTTC.

The V and J genes are TRBV9 and TRBJ2-1, with D tentatively TRBD1 (6 bases). There are 15 residues in the CDR3. Germline CDR1 reads SGDLS; CDR2 reads YYNGEE. V dropped 3 bases and J dropped 0 bases, with 10 bases sitting between them. For the CDR3, the DNA is TGTGCCAGCAGCGCTAGACAGGACTCCTACAATGAGCAGTTCTTC. It encodes CASSARQDSYNEQFF.

The V call is TRBV27, the J call TRBJ1-5; TRBD1 agrees at 8 bases. This CDR3 is built from 17 residues. Germline V gene data show CDR1 as MNHEY and CDR2 as SMNVEV (reference sequence). Germline trimming cut 5 bases from V and 2 bases from J; bases unmatched to any gene: 11. The CDR3 reads CASSHILQGGGNQPQHF. CDR3 coding DNA: TGTGCCAGCAGTCATATTCTACAGGGGGGTGGCAATCAGCCCCAGCATTTT.

The rearrangement joins TRBV30 to TRBJ1-4, with a weak D call TRBD1 (5 bases). The CDR3 spans 17 residues. Germline CDR1 reads GTSNPN; CDR2 reads SVGIG (reference sequence). V was trimmed by 3 bases and J by 0 bases, leaving 17 bases between them. The CDR3 nucleotides read TGTGCCTGGAGCAGCTCCAGGACAATTTCAACTAATGAAAAACTGTTTTTT. This codes for CAWSSSRTISTNEKLFF.

In this sample, this clone turned up once. The chain uses TRBV9 and TRBJ1-2; D gene uncertain. Germline-derived CDR1 and CDR2 are SGDLS and YYNGEE. Trimming stripped 4 bases from V and 4 bases from J, with 11 bases between. The length of the CDR3 is 13 residues. This chain's CDR3 is CASSPPGSYGYTF. CDR3 sequence (DNA): TGTGCCAGCAGCCCCCCTGGCTCCTATGGCTACACCTTC.

The rearrangement uses TRBV5-5 and TRBJ1-2, with a possible D match to TRBD1 (5 bases). There are 13 residues in the CDR3. The V and J ends lost 1 base and 2 bases respectively, with 6 bases between them. The germline gives CDR1 SGHKS, CDR2 YYEKEE (reference sequence). CDR3 protein: CASSLWGNYGYTF. DNA for the CDR3: TGTGCCAGCAGCTTGTGGGGCAACTATGGCTACACCTTC.

V usage is TRBV4-3 and J usage is TRBJ2-2, with 9 bases fitting TRBD2. The germline gives CDR1 LGHNA, CDR2 YSLEER. The CDR3 covers 15 residues. V trimming: 0 bases; J trimming: 12 bases; junction bases outside the gene matches: 8. This CDR3 is CASSQERGAGGKLFF. Written as DNA, the CDR3 is TGCGCCAGCAGCCAAGAGAGGGGAGCGGGGGGCAAGCTGTTTTTT.

The chain carries TRBV5-1 and TRBJ2-7; weak D call: TRBD1 (6 bases). Germline values: CDR1 SGHRS, CDR2 YFSETQ. V lost 2 bases, J lost 2 bases, and 11 bases lay in between. The CDR3 is made up of 14 amino acids. The CDR3 is CASSFRTATYEQYF. The CDR3 nucleotides are TGCGCCAGCAGCTTCCGGACAGCAACCTACGAGCAGTACTTC. Looking up the rest from reference TRBV5-1 and TRBJ2-7 gives the full variable domain: KAGVTQTPRYLIKTRGQQVTLSCSPISGHRSVSWYQQTPGQGLQFLFEYFSETQRNKGNFPGRFSGRQFSNSRSEMNVSTLELGDSALYLCASSFRTATYEQYFGPGTRLTVT.

J is TRBJ1-4 and V is TRBV19; TRBD1 aligns across 11 bases. V shed 7 bases and J 8 bases; nucleotides not matched to a gene: 3. The CDR3 is made up of 13 amino acids. Germline-derived CDR1 and CDR2 are LNHDA and SQIVND (reference sequence). CDR3 DNA sequence: TGTGCCAGTAAAGGGACAGGGGGAGAAAAACTGTTTTTT. Translation gives CASKGTGGEKLFF.

The chain couples TRBV7-3 to TRBJ1-1, with TRBD1 matching 10 bases. The V gene's germline CDR1 is SGHTA and CDR2 FQGTGA. The ends lost 5 bases at V and 5 bases at J; junction bases unmatched: 2. CDR3 length: 13 residues. The DNA for the CDR3 is TGTGCCAGCAGCCGACAGGGGGCGACTGAAGCTTTCTTT. It is translated as CASSRQGATEAFF.

This clone appeared a few times. The V gene is TRBV10-2, the J gene TRBJ1-1, with a possible D match to TRBD1 (5 bases). CDR1 and CDR2 (germline): WSHSY, SAAADI. This CDR3 region has 17 residues. V was cut by 0 bases and J by 0 bases, with 14 bases left in between. This chain's CDR3 is CASSESPGLKLNTEAFF. The CDR3 DNA reads TGCGCCAGCAGTGAGTCTCCGGGACTCAAGTTGAACACTGAAGCTTTCTTT.